This T cell receptor beta chain derives from a study of shared clonotypes between healthy human individuals. Study-wide points: Some clonotypes were shared by all four sorted-subset donors, while others were not shared. The non-shared ones had lower generation probabilities than the shared ones. Exclusively blood specimens were collected; tissue repertoires likely differ.

Per the germline V gene, CDR1 is MNHNS and CDR2 is SASEGT. This CDR3 is built from 15 residues. V was trimmed by 6 bases and J by 0 bases, leaving 12 bases between them. About this clone itself: Its antigen remains unknown.

The genomic DNA of each subset was split evenly across several immunoSEQ plates. In the source study's methods: Junction-only sequences without quality scores came from ImmunoSEQ, so filtering differed. Using immunoSEQ multiplex PCR, the repertoire was profiled, and TCRdb retains in-frame clones only, with some absent. That table is the source of V, J and clone size, and D and trimming were worked out from the DNA. The sample consists of roughly 700,000 clones, less than 85% of them appearing once. This sequence was found in a woman younger than 45 in good health. The rearrangement links TRBV6-1 to TRBJ2-1; D perhaps matches TRBD2 (6 bases). Sequences were obtained from memory CD4+ T cells sorted from blood. As for subset: CD45RA-negative fraction. Here the CDR3 reads CASSAGRYSYNEQFF. The CDR3 bases are TGTGCCAGCAGCGCGGGACGCTACTCCTACAATGAGCAGTTCTTC.